These T cell receptor beta chains were read from a single sample in a study of T cell changes during pregnancy in multiple sclerosis. Some clones are missing from TCRdb's copy, which holds only in-frame ones; the method was immunoSEQ multiplex PCR. The data hold fewer than 70,000 clones, with 85% to 95% observed a single time. This material consisted of CD8+ T cells from peripheral blood mononuclear cells, taken in the third trimester of pregnancy. The receptors were gathered from a female donor with multiple sclerosis, enrolled in a pregnancy study. CDR3s include the opening cysteine and the closing phenylalanine or tryptophan. The order of the fields is clone size, D gene, J gene, CDR3 length, V gene, CDR3 DNA, CDR3 protein. A D gene is named only where the DNA matches it firmly. Clone size is not always given. Where it is, it says once, few, many or a class for expanded clones.

clone_size: .
d_call: TRBD1
j_call: TRBJ2-7
cdr3_length: 16
v_call: TRBV4-3
cdr3_nt: TGCGCCAGCAGCCAAGGCCGGACAGGGCCCCGGGACGAGCAGTACTTC
cdr3_aa: CASSQGRTGPRDEQYF

clone_size: .
d_call: TRBD1
j_call: TRBJ1-1
cdr3_length: 12
v_call: TRBV11-2
cdr3_nt: TGTGCCAGCAGCTCAGGGGGCACTGAAGCTTTCTTT
cdr3_aa: CASSSGGTEAFF

clone_size: .
d_call: .
j_call: TRBJ2-2
cdr3_length: 12
v_call: TRBV6-5
cdr3_nt: TGTGCCTCGAGCACGGTCTCCGGGGAGCTGTTTTTT
cdr3_aa: CASSTVSGELFF

clone_size: once
d_call: .
j_call: TRBJ1-1
cdr3_length: 18
v_call: TRBV30
cdr3_nt: TGTGCCTGGAGTTTAATAGGGGCAGCACAAGAAGGGGACACTGAAGCTTTCTTT
cdr3_aa: CAWSLIGAAQEGDTEAFF

clone_size: .
d_call: .
j_call: TRBJ2-3
cdr3_length: 13
v_call: TRBV27
cdr3_nt: TGTGCCAGCAGTCCGGGGGGACAAACGACGCAGTATTTT
cdr3_aa: CASSPGGQTTQYF

clone_size: .
d_call: .
j_call: TRBJ1-5
cdr3_length: 19
v_call: TRBV30
cdr3_nt: TGTGCCTGGAGTGTACGTCGGGGCGTCGGGGGATATAGCAATCAGCCCCAGCATTTT
cdr3_aa: CAWSVRRGVGGYSNQPQHF

clone_size: .
d_call: TRBD2
j_call: TRBJ2-7
cdr3_length: 15
v_call: TRBV6-5
cdr3_nt: TGTGCCAGCAGAGCCCTGCCTAGCGGAGTTTACGAGCAGTACTTC
cdr3_aa: CASRALPSGVYEQYF

clone_size: .
d_call: .
j_call: TRBJ1-1
cdr3_length: 15
v_call: TRBV4-1
cdr3_nt: TGCGCCAGCAGCCAACAAGGGCGGGGGAACACTGAAGCTTTCTTT
cdr3_aa: CASSQQGRGNTEAFF

clone_size: .
d_call: TRBD1
j_call: TRBJ2-7
cdr3_length: 15
v_call: TRBV7-9
cdr3_nt: TGTGCCAGCAGCTTACCTGGGACAGCACCCTACGAGCAGTACTTC
cdr3_aa: CASSLPGTAPYEQYF

clone_size: .
d_call: TRBD2
j_call: TRBJ2-1
cdr3_length: 15
v_call: TRBV4-3
cdr3_nt: TGCGCCAGCAGCCAATGGGGGGGAACCTACAATGAGCAGTTCTTC
cdr3_aa: CASSQWGGTYNEQFF

clone_size: .
d_call: .
j_call: TRBJ2-1
cdr3_length: 12
v_call: TRBV4-1
cdr3_nt: TGCGCCAGCAGTTCTAAGGGAGTTGAGCAGTTCTTC
cdr3_aa: CASSSKGVEQFF

clone_size: .
d_call: .
j_call: TRBJ2-1
cdr3_length: 19
v_call: TRBV21-1
cdr3_nt: TGTGCCAGCAGCCTCCCTTCAGTCCTAGCGGGAGCACCCGGCAATGAGCAGTTCTTC
cdr3_aa: CASSLPSVLAGAPGNEQFF

clone_size: .
d_call: .
j_call: TRBJ2-7
cdr3_length: 16
v_call: TRBV7-9
cdr3_nt: TGTGCCAGCAGCTTCCCCTTACTAGCAGCCAACTACGAGCAGTACTTC
cdr3_aa: CASSFPLLAANYEQYF

clone_size: .
d_call: TRBD2
j_call: TRBJ2-1
cdr3_length: 13
v_call: TRBV27
cdr3_nt: TGTGCCAGCAGTTTCAGCGGGAGTTATGAGCAGTTCTTC
cdr3_aa: CASSFSGSYEQFF

clone_size: .
d_call: TRBD1
j_call: TRBJ2-7
cdr3_length: 13
v_call: TRBV2
cdr3_nt: TGTGCCAGCAGTGGACAGGGAGCCTACGAGCAGTACTTC
cdr3_aa: CASSGQGAYEQYF

clone_size: .
d_call: .
j_call: TRBJ2-7
cdr3_length: 11
v_call: TRBV7-2
cdr3_nt: TGTGCCAGCAGCGTGCGGTACGAGCAGTACTTC
cdr3_aa: CASSVRYEQYF

clone_size: .
d_call: .
j_call: TRBJ1-2
cdr3_length: 13
v_call: TRBV2
cdr3_nt: TGTGCCAGCAGTGAAGCCAGGGGCTATGGCTACACCTTC
cdr3_aa: CASSEARGYGYTF

clone_size: once
d_call: TRBD2
j_call: TRBJ2-2
cdr3_length: 19
v_call: TRBV19
cdr3_nt: TGTGCCAGTAGTATTAGGGGACTAGCGGGAGATAAGGACACCGGGGAGCTGTTTTTT
cdr3_aa: CASSIRGLAGDKDTGELFF

clone_size: .
d_call: .
j_call: TRBJ1-1
cdr3_length: 15
v_call: TRBV4-1
cdr3_nt: TGCGCCAGCAGCCAATGGGTTGGGCTGGAAACTGAAGCTTTCTTT
cdr3_aa: CASSQWVGLETEAFF

clone_size: .
d_call: TRBD1
j_call: TRBJ1-1
cdr3_length: 16
v_call: TRBV4-2
cdr3_nt: TGTGCCAGCAGCCAAGGGTCCGGGACAGGGAACACTGAAGCTTTCTTT
cdr3_aa: CASSQGSGTGNTEAFF

clone_size: many
d_call: TRBD2
j_call: TRBJ2-2
cdr3_length: 15
v_call: TRBV5-6
cdr3_nt: TGTGCCAGCGACGGGACTAGCGGCAACACCGGGGAGCTGTTTTTT
cdr3_aa: CASDGTSGNTGELFF

clone_size: .
d_call: .
j_call: TRBJ2-7
cdr3_length: 16
v_call: TRBV30
cdr3_nt: TGTGCCTGGAGTGTTCTGCCACGGGATCTAATCTACGAGCAGTACTTC
cdr3_aa: CAWSVLPRDLIYEQYF

clone_size: .
d_call: .
j_call: TRBJ2-7
cdr3_length: 15
v_call: TRBV2
cdr3_nt: TGTGCCAGCAGTGAACTAGACAGGTTTTTCTACGAGCAGTACTTC
cdr3_aa: CASSELDRFFYEQYF

clone_size: .
d_call: TRBD1
j_call: TRBJ1-5
cdr3_length: 15
v_call: TRBV19
cdr3_nt: TGTGCCAGTATTCAGGGGGAATATAGCAATCAGCCCCAGCATTTT
cdr3_aa: CASIQGEYSNQPQHF

clone_size: .
d_call: TRBD1
j_call: TRBJ1-1
cdr3_length: 15
v_call: TRBV11-2
cdr3_nt: TGTGCCAGCAAATCCGGGACAGGGGGTAACACTGAAGCTTTCTTT
cdr3_aa: CASKSGTGGNTEAFF

clone_size: .
d_call: .
j_call: TRBJ1-1
cdr3_length: 14
v_call: TRBV11-2
cdr3_nt: TGTGCCAGCAGCTTACTAACAGAGAACACTGAAGCTTTCTTT
cdr3_aa: CASSLLTENTEAFF

clone_size: .
d_call: TRBD2
j_call: TRBJ2-1
cdr3_length: 14
v_call: TRBV9
cdr3_nt: TGTGCCAGCACTGTAGCGGGAGGGATTGATGAGCAGTTCTTC
cdr3_aa: CASTVAGGIDEQFF